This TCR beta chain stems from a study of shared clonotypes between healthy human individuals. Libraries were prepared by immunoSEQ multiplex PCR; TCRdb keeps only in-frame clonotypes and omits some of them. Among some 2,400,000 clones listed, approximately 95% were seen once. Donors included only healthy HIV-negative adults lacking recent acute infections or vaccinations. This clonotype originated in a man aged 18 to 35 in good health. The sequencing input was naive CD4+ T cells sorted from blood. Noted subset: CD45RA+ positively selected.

CDR3 sequence reads: CASSTGQGDSNQPQHF. Here the CDR3 DNA reads TGCGCCAGCAGCACCGGACAGGGCGATAGCAATCAGCCCCAGCATTTT. This chain connects TRBV5-1 to TRBJ1-5, with 8 bases that match TRBD1. CDR3 length: 16 amino acids. Trimming cost V 4 bases and J 0 bases; bases outside gene matches: 6. Germline loops: CDR1 SGHRS, CDR2 YFSETQ.